This is a list of T cell receptor beta chains from one sample in a study of CD8+CD57+ T cells in acquired aplastic anemia. TCRdb recomputed calls from the reads with MiXCR, one row per CDR3 protein. The sample carries under 200,000 distinct CDR3 sequences, about 48% recorded once. The specimen sequenced was sorted CD4+, CD8+, or CD8+CD57+ T cells (not recorded which) from PBMCs. These receptors all come from a human donor in good health. Each CDR3 is given without its conserved first and last residue. The order of the fields is V gene, J gene, CDR3 protein.

>TRBV19|TRBJ2-3
ASSPTQLAGVPSTDTQY
>TRBV12-3/TRBV12-4|TRBJ2-5
ASSRQGTQY
>TRBV15|TRBJ2-5
ATSRETLAGGSETQY
>TRBV10-3|TRBJ2-7
AISGRQDSYEQH
>TRBV30|TRBJ1-6
AWSVIRLSTASSPLH
>TRBV15|TRBJ1-5
ATSRQGRIDSNQPQH
>TRBV12-5|TRBJ2-5
ASGLVGETQY
>TRBV6-1|TRBJ2-7
ASSADRGPYEQY
>TRBV6-6|TRBJ1-2
ASSFRVNYGYT
>TRBV2|TRBJ2-6
ASSEGFSGANVLT
>TRBV25-1|TRBJ1-3
ASSELGTGSGNTIY
>TRBV19|TRBJ1-3
ASSMKGQTTGNTIY
>TRBV10-3|TRBJ2-7
AISEPASGRKRRGYEQY
>TRBV5-1|TRBJ1-6
ASSPWDTNSPLH
>TRBV7-2|TRBJ2-7
ASSYDREIDEQY
>TRBV5-1|TRBJ2-3
ASKRGVPSTDTQY
>TRBV5-1|TRBJ2-6
ASSPTGSGANVLT
>TRBV5-1|TRBJ1-1
ASSLAGGAEAL
>TRBV29-1|TRBJ1-2
SVEDGRLFYGYT
>TRBV11-1|TRBJ2-7
ASSLSRTVNSYEQY
>TRBV2|TRBJ2-3
ASSPLQGTGTQY
>TRBV9|TRBJ2-3
ASSVGGWGDTDTQY
>TRBV6-1|TRBJ2-2
ASGTGNTGELF
>TRBV19|TRBJ1-2
ASSRRQSPYGYT
>TRBV25-1|TRBJ2-7
ASSGDVYEQY
>TRBV30|TRBJ2-3
AWSPPWTRAQY
>TRBV7-9|TRBJ2-7
ASSLPGRYEQY
>TRBV7-6|TRBJ2-5
ASSLELAGGGETQY
>TRBV19|TRBJ2-1
ASSPRSLGANEQF
>TRBV5-6|TRBJ2-7
ASRIGQGEYEQY
>TRBV6-1|TRBJ2-2
ASSWRGEGGELF